One sample yielded the 16 T cell receptor beta chains listed below, sequenced in a study of shared clonotypes between healthy human individuals. Generated by immunoSEQ multiplex PCR, the TCRdb table keeps only in-frame clones and is missing some. The data show approximately 2.5 million clones, more than 80% seen once. Specimen: naive CD4+ T cells sorted from blood. As for subset: CD45RA+ positively selected. These receptors were obtained from a man between 18 and 29 years old in good health.

The chain has TRBV5-8 and TRBJ1-4; TRBD1 matches at 10 bases. The CDR3 sequence is 15 residues long. V was pared by 4 bases and J by 6 bases, with 6 bases of the junction left unmatched. Germline CDR1 and CDR2: SGHTS and YDEGEE. CDR3 bases: TGTGCCAGCAGCGTCGGACAGGGGGTTCATGAAAAACTGTTTTTT. It codes for CASSVGQGVHEKLFF.

This rearrangement joins TRBV19 to TRBJ2-2, with 7 positions matching TRBD2. CDR3 length: 16 amino acids. With 5 bases clipped from V and 1 base from J, the junction kept 7 bases outside the gene matches. Per the germline V gene, CDR1 is LNHDA and CDR2 is SQIVND (reference sequence). CDR3 in amino acids: CASSVSGLRNTGELFF. The CDR3 bases are TGTGCCAGTAGTGTGTCGGGACTAAGGAACACCGGGGAGCTGTTTTTT.

The rearrangement uses TRBV6-1 and TRBJ1-6; TRBD1 is a possible D gene (6 bases). The CDR3 loop spans 15 amino acids. Germline V gene sequence: CDR1 MNHNS, CDR2 SASEGT. Trimming left V 6 bases short and J 4 bases short, with 13 bases between. The CDR3 sequence is CASSGGTPYNSPLHF. For the CDR3, the DNA is TGTGCCAGCAGCGGCGGGACACCATATAATTCACCCCTCCACTTT.

This chain joins TRBV11-3 and TRBJ2-1, with D tentatively TRBD2 (5 bases). Trimming cost V 0 bases and J 3 bases, with 12 bases left between them. CDR3 length: 16 amino acids. The germline V gene encodes CDR1 SGHNT and CDR2 YENEEA. The CDR3 DNA follows: TGTGCCAGCAGCTTAGATCTTCGAGCGGACTACAATGAGCAGTTCTTC. This translates into CASSLDLRADYNEQFF.

This sequence joins TRBV5-1 and TRBJ1-3; a possible D gene is TRBD1 (6 bases). The CDR3 totals 16 residues. Per germline, CDR1 SGHRS and CDR2 YFSETQ. V lost 0 bases and J lost 0, with 10 bases in between. CDR3 in amino acids: CASSLATGFSGNTIYF. CDR3 sequence (DNA): TGCGCCAGCAGCTTGGCTACAGGGTTCTCTGGAAACACCATATATTTT.

The chain joins TRBV19 to TRBJ2-7; D is perhaps TRBD1 or TRBD2 (5 bases each). Looked up from germline, CDR1 is LNHDA and CDR2 is SQIVND (reference sequence). This CDR3 has 15 residues. The V and J ends lost 5 bases and 2 bases respectively, with 16 bases between them. In DNA, the CDR3 is TGTGCCAGTAGTTTCGAATCGGGGCCACCCTACGAGCAGTACTTC. Its protein product is CASSFESGPPYEQYF.

The V and J genes are TRBV19 and TRBJ2-1, with 7 bases fitting TRBD1. Germline V CDR1 and CDR2: LNHDA, SQIVND (reference sequence). CDR3 length: 14 amino acids. J was trimmed by 6 bases and V by 7 bases; bases with no gene match: 9. CDR3 sequence (DNA): TGTGCCAGTACCCCTATCCCAGGGGGCAATGAGCAGTTCTTC. This translates into CASTPIPGGNEQFF.

This chain uses TRBV5-1 with TRBJ1-1; D unclear. The CDR3 runs to 15 residues. The germline V and J ends were trimmed by 4 bases and 5 bases, with 18 bases remaining between them. Germline CDR1 is SGHRS and CDR2 is YFSETQ. This CDR3 reads CASSTPGGSGTEAFF. CDR3 in DNA: TGCGCCAGCAGCACTCCGGGCGGTTCGGGGACTGAAGCTTTCTTT.

The chain combines TRBV5-6 with TRBJ1-2, with TRBD1 matching over 7 bases. Germline V gene lookup returns CDR1 SGHDT and CDR2 YYEEEE. Losses at the gene ends were 0 bases for V and 13 bases for J; bases not matched to a gene: 3. The CDR3 contains 11 residues. CDR3 loop: CASSLEGASTF. The CDR3 coding sequence is TGTGCCAGCAGCTTGGAGGGGGCTTCCACCTTC.

The genes are TRBV9 and TRBJ2-3, with D possibly matching TRBD2 (5 bases). The germline gives CDR1 SGDLS, CDR2 YYNGEE. The CDR3 is 15 amino acids. Trimming took 2 bases from V and 4 from J, leaving 14 bases between them. In nucleotides, the CDR3 is TGTGCCAGCAGCGTGGCGGAGGCGGTGTCAGATACGCAGTATTTT. It yields the protein CASSVAEAVSDTQYF.

The chain employs TRBV6-5 and TRBJ2-1; D remains ambiguous. Trimming took 4 bases from V and 9 from J, leaving 7 bases between them. CDR1 is MNHEY and CDR2 is SVGAGI in the germline V gene. This CDR3 has 11 residues. CDR3 coding DNA: TGTGCCAGCAGTTCCCGAACTGAGCAGTTCTTC. Translated, it gives CASSSRTEQFF.

The chain links TRBV5-6 to TRBJ2-1; D possibly corresponds to TRBD2 (5 bases). CDR3 length equals 13 residues. The germline V gene has CDR1 SGHDT and CDR2 YYEEEE. The germline V and J ends were trimmed by 3 bases and 7 bases, with 11 bases remaining between them. The CDR3 region has the DNA TGTGCCAGCAGCTCCCTAGGAGGAAATGAGCAGTTCTTC. It codes for CASSSLGGNEQFF. The full variable domain, in which reference TRBV5-6 and TRBJ2-1 provide the parts outside the CDR3, is DAGVTQSPTHLIKTRGQQVTLRCSPKSGHDTVSWYQQALGQGPQFIFQYYEEEERQRGNFPDRFSGHQFPNYSSELNVNALLLGDSALYLCASSSLGGNEQFFGPGTRLTVL.

This chain uses TRBV5-1 with TRBJ1-1, with a tentative D call TRBD1 (5 bases). The CDR3 contains 15 residues. The V gene lost 0 bases and the J gene lost 4 bases, with 13 bases spanning the gap. Germline V gives CDR1 SGHRS, CDR2 YFSETQ. The CDR3 reads CASSLAGAAATEAFF. The CDR3 DNA sequence: TGCGCCAGCAGCTTGGCCGGGGCGGCGGCCACTGAAGCTTTCTTT. Together with reference TRBV5-1 and TRBJ1-1, the CDR3 gives the full variable domain: KAGVTQTPRYLIKTRGQQVTLSCSPISGHRSVSWYQQTPGQGLQFLFEYFSETQRNKGNFPGRFSGRQFSNSRSEMNVSTLELGDSALYLCASSLAGAAATEAFFGQGTRLTVV.

The chain is built from TRBV12-5 and TRBJ2-1; TRBD2 matches 11 bases. Losses at the gene ends were 3 bases for V and 7 bases for J; bases not matched to a gene: 14. This CDR3 has 18 amino acids. Germline V gene data show CDR1 as LGHNT and CDR2 as FRNRAP. This CDR3 is CASGFGGSGRVIRNEQFF. CDR3 DNA: TGTGCTAGTGGTTTCGGTGGTAGCGGGAGGGTCATCAGGAATGAGCAGTTCTTC.

The gene calls are TRBV7-9 and TRBJ2-7; D call uncertain. Looked up from germline, CDR1 is SEHNR and CDR2 is FQNEAQ (reference sequence). V was clipped by 5 bases and J by 7 bases, with 12 bases between them. This CDR3 comprises 12 residues. The CDR3 loop is CASSLDGREQYF. The DNA of the CDR3 is TGTGCCAGCAGCCTCGACGGCCGGGAGCAGTACTTC.

The chain joins TRBV27 to TRBJ2-1, with D perhaps TRBD2 (6 bases). Germline V gives CDR1 MNHEY, CDR2 SMNVEV (reference sequence). The CDR3 is 19 amino acids. The V end lost 5 bases, the J end lost 0 bases, and 23 bases lay between the germline ends. The CDR3 nucleotides read TGTGCCAGCAGTATAGAGGGAGGCAGGGCTTTGGGCTCCTACAATGAGCAGTTCTTC. Translating it yields CASSIEGGRALGSYNEQFF.